One and the same sample provided the 18 T cell receptor beta chains below, sequenced in a study of T cell changes during pregnancy in multiple sclerosis. Here immunoSEQ multiplex PCR was the method, and the copy in TCRdb shows in-frame clones only, minus some. Among tens of thousands of clones listed, under 95% were seen once. The sequencing used peripheral blood, collected before pregnancy. These receptors came from a female donor with multiple sclerosis, enrolled in a pregnancy study.

V is TRBV30 and J is TRBJ2-5; possibly TRBD1 for D (6 bases). The germline V gene has CDR1 GTSNPN and CDR2 SVGIG (reference sequence). This CDR3 is 13 amino acids long. The germline V and J ends were trimmed by 7 bases and 3 bases, with 15 bases remaining between them. The CDR3 region is CASTTGWKETQYF. The CDR3 DNA sequence: TGTGCCTCGACAACAGGGTGGAAAGAGACCCAGTACTTC. Full variable domain (rest looked up from reference TRBV30 and TRBJ2-5): SQTIHQWPATLVQPVGSPLSLECTVEGTSNPNLYWYRQAAGRGLQLLFYSVGIGQISSEVPQNLSASRPQDRQFILSSKKLLLSDSGFYLCASTTGWKETQYFGPGTRLLVL.

The chain combines TRBV9 with TRBJ2-2; a possible D gene is TRBD1 (6 bases). The V end lost 2 bases, the J end lost 3 bases, and 8 bases lay between the germline ends. The CDR3 consists of 14 residues. Germline V CDR1 and CDR2: SGDLS, YYNGEE. The CDR3 region has the DNA TGTGCCAGCAGCGTGGGGGCTTACACCGGGGAGCTGTTTTTT. This encodes CASSVGAYTGELFF.

This chain links TRBV19 with TRBJ1-1, with 8 bases fitting TRBD1. CDR3 length: 13 amino acids. In germline, CDR1 is LNHDA, CDR2 SQIVND (reference sequence). With V trimmed by 9 bases and J by 3 bases, 6 bases remained unmatched. The DNA of the CDR3 is TGTGCCAGCGACAGGGGAGGGTACACTGAAGCTTTCTTT. This gives the protein CASDRGGYTEAFF. Together with reference TRBV19 and TRBJ1-1, the CDR3 gives the full variable domain: DGGITQSPKYLFRKEGQNVTLSCEQNLNHDAMYWYRQDPGQGLRLIYYSQIVNDFQKGDIAEGYSVSREKKESFPLTVTSAQKNPTAFYLCASDRGGYTEAFFGQGTRLTVV.

V usage is TRBV4-3 and J usage is TRBJ2-1; 7 bases agree with TRBD1. Trimming took 5 bases from V and 4 from J; bases not matched to a gene: 8. The CDR3 sequence is 15 residues long. Per germline, CDR1 LGHNA and CDR2 YSLEER. The CDR3 region is CASSARTGAYNEQFF. The DNA of the CDR3 is TGCGCCAGCAGCGCCAGGACAGGAGCGTACAATGAGCAGTTCTTC.

This clone was recorded once. The rearrangement uses TRBV18 and TRBJ2-7; 9 bases align to TRBD2. The CDR3 is made up of 17 amino acids. J was trimmed by 5 bases and V by 5 bases; bases with no gene match: 16. The germline gives CDR1 KGHSH, CDR2 LQKENI. The CDR3 is CASSDYPAGGRYDEQYF. The DNA for the CDR3 is TGTGCCAGCTCAGACTACCCTGCGGGAGGGCGTTATGACGAGCAGTACTTC. Variable domain in full (rest from reference TRBV18 and TRBJ2-7): NAGVMQNPRHLVRRRGQEARLRCSPMKGHSHVYWYRQLPEEGLKFMVYLQKENIIDESGMPKERFSAEFPKEGPSILRIQQVVRGDSAAYFCASSDYPAGGRYDEQYFGPGTRLTVT.

The genes are TRBV9 and TRBJ2-3, with unresolved D. CDR3 length: 13 amino acids. V was cut by 0 bases and J by 4 bases, with 6 bases left in between. Germline assignment: CDR1 SGDLS and CDR2 YYNGEE. The DNA for the CDR3 is TGTGCCAGCAGCGTAGACAGCTCAGATACGCAGTATTTT. Encoded protein: CASSVDSSDTQYF.

The chain couples TRBV4-1 to TRBJ2-7, with a tentative D call TRBD1 (6 bases). The CDR3 runs 14 residues. Germline V gives CDR1 MGHRA, CDR2 YSYEKL. V shed 0 bases and J shed 0 bases, with 6 bases lying between them. The CDR3 DNA is TGCGCCAGCAGCCAAGAGGACAGCTCCTACGAGCAGTACTTC. It specifies CASSQEDSSYEQYF.

CDR3 protein: CAARDNSYEQYF. The CDR3 nucleotides are TGTGCCGCACGGGACAACTCCTACGAGCAGTACTTC. The genes are TRBV27 and TRBJ2-7, with D tentatively TRBD1 (6 bases). Germline values: CDR1 MNHEY, CDR2 SMNVEV (reference sequence). CDR3 length: 12 amino acids. V dropped 11 bases and J dropped 0 bases, with 11 bases sitting between them.

DNA of the CDR3: TGTGCCAGCTCACTACAAAAAGGACAGGGAGATGGCTACACCTTC. Its translation: CASSLQKGQGDGYTF. The chain couples TRBV18 to TRBJ1-2; 8 bases fit TRBD1. V shed 4 bases, J shed 6 bases, and the junction held 10 bases outside the gene matches. Germline V lookup: CDR1 KGHSH, CDR2 LQKENI. The CDR3 runs to 15 residues.

V and J are TRBV10-2 and TRBJ1-2; D is undetermined. Germline V lookup: CDR1 WSHSY, CDR2 SAAADI. The CDR3 is made up of 16 amino acids. Deletions cut 8 bases from V and 9 bases from J, with 28 bases between. This CDR3 reads CASSPGSSFIEGRYTF. The CDR3 nucleotides are TGCGCCAGCTCGCCGGGATCTTCTTTCATCGAAGGTCGCTACACCTTC.

V gene TRBV5-5 combines with J gene TRBJ1-2; D is perhaps TRBD1 (5 bases). CDR1 and CDR2 (germline): SGHKS, YYEKEE (reference sequence). This CDR3 is 15 amino acids long. V was shortened by 4 bases and J by 6 bases, with 19 bases between the two germline ends. The CDR3 is CASSPISTVGDGYTF. The CDR3 bases are TGTGCCAGCAGCCCAATCTCGACAGTAGGAGATGGCTACACCTTC.

V and J are TRBV28 and TRBJ1-2; D gene ambiguous. Trimming removed 8 bases at V and 4 bases at J, with 5 bases between. From germline, CDR1 is MDHEN and CDR2 SYDVKM. The CDR3 spans 10 residues. CDR3 region: CASGAYGYTF. The CDR3 DNA reads as TGTGCCAGCGGAGCCTATGGCTACACCTTC.

In nucleotides, the CDR3 is TGTGCCAGCAGCTTAGCGGGCCCCATCTACAATGAGCAGTTCTTC. Protein product: CASSLAGPIYNEQFF. V usage is TRBV7-3 and J usage is TRBJ2-1; D is perhaps TRBD2 (5 bases). Looked up from germline, CDR1 is SGHTA and CDR2 is FQGTGA. The CDR3 totals 15 residues. V was clipped by 2 bases and J by 3 bases, with 11 bases between them.

The CDR3 reads CAIPVAGANVLTF. For the CDR3, the DNA is TGTGCCATCCCAGTGGCTGGGGCCAACGTCCTGACTTTC. The rearrangement joins TRBV7-9 to TRBJ2-6; no clear D. The CDR3 length is 13 residues. The germline V and J ends were trimmed by 10 bases and 2 bases, with 9 bases remaining between them. Germline-derived CDR1 and CDR2 are SEHNR and FQNEAQ (reference sequence).

The chain joins TRBV9 to TRBJ2-2; D might be TRBD2 (5 bases). Germline V gene sequence: CDR1 SGDLS, CDR2 YYNGEE. V lost 6 bases to trimming and J lost 5 bases, with 11 bases between them. This CDR3 comprises 13 residues. This CDR3 is CASTPPGTGELFF. In DNA form, the CDR3 reads TGTGCCAGCACCCCACCGGGAACCGGGGAGCTGTTTTTT.

The rearrangement links TRBV7-9 to TRBJ2-1, with D maybe TRBD2 (7 bases). CDR3 length equals 14 residues. Germline V gene lookup returns CDR1 SEHNR and CDR2 FQNEAQ (reference sequence). V dropped 3 bases and J dropped 7 bases, with 13 bases sitting between them. The CDR3 DNA follows: TGTGCCAGCAGCTTGATGGGGGGGCAAAATGAGCAGTTCTTC. This sequence encodes CASSLMGGQNEQFF.

The table lists this clone with a count of one. The CDR3 sequence is CASSQRTSGGGNEQFF. The CDR3 DNA follows: TGTGCCAGCAGCCAACGCACTAGCGGGGGGGGCAATGAGCAGTTCTTC. The chain couples TRBV4-2 to TRBJ2-1; TRBD2 matches 13 bases. The V and J ends lost 2 bases and 6 bases, in that order; junction bases with no gene match: 4. This CDR3 region has 16 residues. CDR1 and CDR2 from the germline V gene are LGHNA and YNFKEQ.

The chain joins TRBV5-1 to TRBJ1-2; 7 bases are shared with TRBD1. Looked up from germline, CDR1 is SGHRS and CDR2 is YFSETQ. The CDR3 totals 19 residues. Germline trimming cut 2 bases from V and 1 base from J; bases unmatched to any gene: 17. CDR3 protein: CASSFLDPGQPRLNYGYTF. CDR3 DNA: TGCGCCAGCAGCTTCTTGGATCCGGGACAGCCACGTCTTAACTATGGCTACACCTTC.